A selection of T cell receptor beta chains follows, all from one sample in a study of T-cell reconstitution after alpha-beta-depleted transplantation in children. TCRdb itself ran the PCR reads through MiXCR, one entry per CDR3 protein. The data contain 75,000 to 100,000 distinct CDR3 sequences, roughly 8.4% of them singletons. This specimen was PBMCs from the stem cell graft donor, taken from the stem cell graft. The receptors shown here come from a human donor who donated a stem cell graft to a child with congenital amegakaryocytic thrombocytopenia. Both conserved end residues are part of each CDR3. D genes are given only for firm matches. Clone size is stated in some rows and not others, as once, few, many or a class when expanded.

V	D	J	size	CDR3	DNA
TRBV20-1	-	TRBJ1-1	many	CSARDMENLLLNTEAFF	TGCAGTGCTAGAGATATGGAAAACCTACTACTGAACACTGAAGCTTTCTTT
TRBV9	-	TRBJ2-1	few	CASSVEVESSYNEQFF	TGTGCCAGCAGCGTAGAGGTCGAGAGCTCCTACAATGAGCAGTTCTTC
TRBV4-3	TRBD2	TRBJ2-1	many	CASSQDIAGSYNEQFF	TGCGCCAGCAGCCAAGATATAGCGGGAAGTTACAATGAGCAGTTCTTC
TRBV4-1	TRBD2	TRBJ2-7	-	CASSKVQGLAGDEQYF	TGCGCCAGCAGCAAAGTCCAGGGACTAGCGGGAGACGAGCAGTACTTC
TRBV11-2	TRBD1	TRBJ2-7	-	CASSTRDRVYEQYF	TGTGCCAGCAGCACCCGGGACAGGGTCTACGAGCAGTACTTC
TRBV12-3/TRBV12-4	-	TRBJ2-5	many	CASSPGETQYF	TGTGCCAGTTCACCAGGAGAGACCCAGTACTTC
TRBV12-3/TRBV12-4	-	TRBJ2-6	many	CASRFEDSLFSGANVLTF	TGTGCCAGCAGGTTCGAGGACAGCCTGTTCTCTGGGGCCAACGTCCTGACTTTC
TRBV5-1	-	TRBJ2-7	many	CASSSEGAYEQYF	TGCGCCAGCAGTTCTGAGGGGGCCTACGAGCAGTACTTC
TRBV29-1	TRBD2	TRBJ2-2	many	CSVVSGGAGELFF	TGCAGCGTTGTAAGCGGGGGGGCCGGGGAGCTGTTTTTT
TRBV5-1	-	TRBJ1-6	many	CASSFSGLDSPLHF	TGCGCCAGCAGCTTTTCCGGGCTCGATTCACCCCTCCACTTT
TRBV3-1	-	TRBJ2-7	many	CASSPNRGLSPLAYF	TGTGCCAGCAGCCCCAATCGGGGACTTTCCCCGCTCGCGTACTTC
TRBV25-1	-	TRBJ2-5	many	CASSGYSQETQYF	TGTGCCAGCAGTGGGTACTCCCAAGAGACCCAGTACTTC
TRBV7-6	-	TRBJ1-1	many	CASSLDVNTEAFF	TGTGCCAGCAGCTTAGATGTGAACACTGAAGCTTTCTTT
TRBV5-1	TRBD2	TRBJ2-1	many	CASSSLAGSRNEQFF	TGCGCCAGCAGCAGTCTAGCGGGTAGCCGCAATGAGCAGTTCTTC
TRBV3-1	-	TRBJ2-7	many	CASSQDPRGHYEQYF	TGTGCCAGCAGCCAAGATCCGCGGGGGCATTACGAGCAGTACTTC
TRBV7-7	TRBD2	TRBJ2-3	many	CASSTGLANTDTQYF	TGTGCCAGCAGCACGGGACTAGCGAACACAGATACGCAGTATTTT
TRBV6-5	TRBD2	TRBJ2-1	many	CASSYSLPSGGSYNEQFF	TGTGCCAGCAGTTACTCGTTGCCTAGCGGGGGGTCCTACAATGAGCAGTTCTTC
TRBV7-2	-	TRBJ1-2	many	CASSRGVRTPLGYTF	TGTGCCAGCAGCCGGGGGGTAAGGACCCCCCTTGGCTACACCTTC
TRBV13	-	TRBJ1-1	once	CASSFEAFF	TGTGCCAGCAGCTTTGAAGCTTTCTTT
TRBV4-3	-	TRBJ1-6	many	CASSQDRTKGVPLHF	TGCGCCAGCAGCCAAGACAGAACGAAAGGAGTACCCCTCCACTTT
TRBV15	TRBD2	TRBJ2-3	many	CATSSPTGAGESDTQYF	TGTGCCACCAGCAGCCCCACTGGGGCGGGAGAATCAGATACGCAGTATTTT
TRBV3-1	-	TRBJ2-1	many	CASSPEGTRSGNEQFF	TGTGCCAGCAGCCCCGAAGGGACTCGGTCGGGCAATGAGCAGTTCTTC
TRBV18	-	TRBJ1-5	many	CASSQGRQPQHF	TGTGCCAGCTCACAGGGAAGGCAGCCCCAGCATTTT
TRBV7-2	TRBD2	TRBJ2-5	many	CASSVLAGAVQETQYF	TGTGCCAGCAGCGTACTAGCGGGAGCAGTCCAAGAGACCCAGTACTTC
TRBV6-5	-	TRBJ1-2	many	CASSNRDTSYGYTF	TGTGCCAGCAGTAACCGGGACACGTCCTATGGCTACACCTTC
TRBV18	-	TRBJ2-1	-	CASSPRDGNEQFF	TGTGCCAGCTCACCACGGGACGGGAATGAGCAGTTCTTC
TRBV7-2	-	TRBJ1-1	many	CASSLEGNTEAFF	TGCGCCAGCAGCTTGGAAGGTAACACTGAAGCTTTCTTT
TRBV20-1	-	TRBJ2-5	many	CSAAGYGSQETQYF	TGCAGTGCAGCAGGATACGGGAGCCAAGAGACCCAGTACTTC
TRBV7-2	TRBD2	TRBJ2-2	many	CASSFSGPGTGELFF	TGTGCCAGCAGCTTTAGCGGGCCCGGCACCGGGGAGCTGTTTTTT
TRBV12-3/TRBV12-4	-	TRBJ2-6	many	CASSFFGLPLPGANVLTF	TGTGCCAGCAGTTTTTTCGGCCTACCTCTCCCGGGGGCCAACGTCCTGACTTTC
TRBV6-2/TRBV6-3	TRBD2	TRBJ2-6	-	CASSSGLAGNSGANVLTF	TGTGCCAGCAGTTCCGGACTAGCGGGGAACTCTGGGGCCAACGTCCTGACTTTC
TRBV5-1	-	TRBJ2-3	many	CASSFGQRTDTQYF	TGCGCCAGCAGCTTCGGCCAGCGCACAGATACGCAGTATTTT
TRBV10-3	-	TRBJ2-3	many	CAISDVGNSTDTQYF	TGTGCCATCAGTGATGTGGGCAACAGCACAGATACGCAGTATTTT
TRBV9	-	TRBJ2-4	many	CASSVHPLSGKTAKNIQYF	TGTGCCAGCAGCGTCCATCCCCTTAGCGGAAAGACAGCCAAAAACATTCAGTACTTC
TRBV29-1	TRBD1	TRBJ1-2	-	CSGAGTGDSFDGYTF	TGCAGCGGGGCCGGGACAGGGGATAGCTTTGATGGCTACACCTTC